This T cell receptor (beta chain) was captured in a study of blood T cell repertoires in COVID-19 (dated by TCRdb to the early 2020s). Background on the whole study: Collaborator samples came from the United States, Italy and Spain and covered acute and convalescent phases of COVID-19. The material from the prospective study consisted of cDNA or gDNA derived from T cells, B-cell-depleted T cells, or PBMCs. Deeply sampled blood TCRbeta repertoires from subjects exposed to, actively infected with, or recovered from COVID-19 were included in the dataset. The repertoires were released in a freely available public database meant as a resource for research on the immune response to SARS-CoV-2. Samples were obtained from the ongoing ImmuneRACE study (first 160 participants) and from 950 to 1,500 subjects provided by 6 global collaborators. Sample metadata almost always included a de-identified subject ID, COVID-19 status, age in years and sex. Where available, HLA class I and class II types were taken from metadata supplied by the sample provider and were not determined by assay-based typing. Points the paper makes about the study in general: How much clinical and demographic metadata was included differed by source and by participant, and the metadata was provided uncurated.

The CDR3 sequence holds 15 residues, the cysteine and phenylalanine included. CDR3 DNA is the only sequence kept; it has 45 bases, read in frame from the first base. Per the germline V gene, SNHLY is the CDR1 and FYNNEI is the CDR2. V was cut back by 5 bases and J by 7 bases, leaving a gap of 17 bases between them. TCRbeta CDR3 regions were amplified from genomic DNA by means of the immunoSEQ Assay, a bias-controlled multiplex PCR. On the authors' methods: The number of nucleated cells in each sample was estimated from the amplification of reference gene primers within the assay. To quantify the absolute abundance of each unique TCRbeta CDR3 rearrangement, sequence reads were collapsed and filtered. For each sample, productive Simpson clonality was calculated as the square root of Simpson's diversity index over productive rearrangements. TCRdb holds this immuneACCESS table with in-frame rearrangements only. Some clones are missing; in checked studies, unresolved V genes explain under half, and the rest has no known cause. D and trimming come from the DNA, and the V and J calls and clone size come from that table. The sample records about 59,000 clones, roughly 84% of which are singletons. The ten largest make up 4.5% to 5.5% of the sample.

Collaborating institutions collected whole blood in K2EDTA tubes following their own protocols. For TCRbeta analysis, collaborators shipped samples in one of three forms: frozen whole blood, isolated PBMCs, or DNA extracted from either of those sample types. This clone was counted a single time. Its antigen is still unknown. No base qualities exist here, and no much larger clone lies one base off it. This TCR derives from an older man in a cohort sampled during active COVID-19. Recombination linked TRBV2 to TRBJ1-4; no confident D gene assignment can be made. The sample taken for sequencing was peripheral blood. Read as DNA, the sequence is TGTGCCAGCAGTAAAGGTGGGCCCTTACGTGAAAAACTGTTTTTT. Translated, this is CASSKGGPLREKLFF.